This T cell receptor beta chain came from a study of response to subunit inactivated influenza vaccine. TCRdb used MiXCR to reprocess the RT-PCR reads, holding one entry per CDR3 protein. The sample has approximately 500,000 distinct CDR3 sequences; 13% are singletons. This clonotype came up a few times. Antigen specificity is unknown. Points from the study as a whole: The authors put forward the suggestion that each seasonal influenza vaccination may bring in only a limited number of new T cells.

Germline V lookup: CDR1 MNHEY, CDR2 SVGAGI. The V and J ends lost 4 bases and 0 bases respectively, with 11 bases between them. The CDR3 spans 15 residues. The gene calls are TRBV6-5 and TRBJ2-3, with D hard to call. The sample was PBMCs from blood, taken roughly 47 days after vaccination. This clonotype was obtained from a man aged 45-65 years who received an inactivated influenza vaccine. This CDR3 is CASSFRAASTDTQYF. The DNA of the CDR3 is TGTGCCAGCAGTTTTAGGGCCGCTAGCACAGATACGCAGTATTTT.